These 18 T cell receptor beta chains originate from one sample sequenced in a study of blood T cell repertoires in COVID-19. Libraries were prepared by immunoSEQ multiplex PCR; TCRdb keeps only in-frame clonotypes and omits some of them. Of 120,000 or so clones listed, less than 90% are singletons. The specimen sequenced was peripheral blood. These receptors came from an elderly man with active or convalescent COVID-19.

The rearrangement links TRBV7-2 to TRBJ2-5; possibly TRBD1 for D (6 bases). V shed 5 bases and J shed 1 base, with 11 bases lying between them. The length of the CDR3 is 14 residues. Germline V gene data show CDR1 as SGHTA and CDR2 as FQGNSA. The DNA of the CDR3 is TGTGCCAGCAGCCGGGACACAAGCCAAGAGACCCAGTACTTC. Translated, it gives CASSRDTSQETQYF.

This chain joins TRBV7-9 and TRBJ2-7; a weak D match, TRBD1 (6 bases). The V and J ends lost 3 bases and 5 bases respectively, with 8 bases between them. The CDR3 runs to 12 residues. Germline V gene lookup returns CDR1 SEHNR and CDR2 FQNEAQ (reference sequence). This CDR3 reads CASSFTGNEQYF. Here the CDR3 DNA reads TGTGCCAGCAGCTTTACAGGGAACGAGCAGTACTTC. Based on the CDR3 plus reference TRBV7-9 and TRBJ2-7, the full variable domain is DTGVSQNPRHKITKRGQNVTFRCDPISEHNRLYWYRQTLGQGPEFLTYFQNEAQLEKSRLLSDRFSAERPKGSFSTLEIQRTEQGDSAMYLCASSFTGNEQYFGPGTRLTVT.

The gene calls are TRBV9 and TRBJ1-1, with 7 bases identical to TRBD1. CDR3 size: 15 residues. CDR1 and CDR2 (germline): SGDLS, YYNGEE. J gave up 2 bases and V 3 bases, and 7 bases lay outside the gene matches. In DNA, the CDR3 is TGTGCCAGCAGCGCGAGGGGACAGATTAACACTGAAGCTTTCTTT. This encodes CASSARGQINTEAFF.

The chain links TRBV19 to TRBJ2-3; D might be TRBD2 (7 bases). In germline, CDR1 is LNHDA, CDR2 SQIVND (reference sequence). V lost 3 bases, J lost 2 bases, and 15 bases lay in between. The CDR3 extends over 16 amino acids. This CDR3 reads CASSMGGGLFTDTQYF. Written as DNA, the CDR3 is TGTGCCAGTAGTATGGGAGGGGGACTATTCACAGATACGCAGTATTTT.

This rearrangement joins TRBV4-1 to TRBJ1-2; TRBD1 agrees at 8 bases. With 4 bases clipped from V and 4 bases from J, the junction kept 11 bases outside the gene matches. Germline V gene lookup returns CDR1 MGHRA and CDR2 YSYEKL. This CDR3 contains 16 residues. The DNA for the CDR3 is TGCGCCAGCAGCCTATTTCACACAGGGGGGGGCTATGGCTACACCTTC. Protein: CASSLFHTGGGYGYTF.

J is TRBJ2-1 and V is TRBV5-6, with 7 positions matching TRBD1. Germline CDR1 reads SGHDT; CDR2 reads YYEEEE. V lost 0 bases, J lost 3 bases, and 3 bases stayed unmatched. The CDR3 runs 15 residues. CDR3 sequence (DNA): TGTGCCAGCAGCTTGGGAAGGACAGGCTACAATGAGCAGTTCTTC. Translating it yields CASSLGRTGYNEQFF. The full variable domain, completed using reference TRBV5-6 and TRBJ2-1, is DAGVTQSPTHLIKTRGQQVTLRCSPKSGHDTVSWYQQALGQGPQFIFQYYEEEERQRGNFPDRFSGHQFPNYSSELNVNALLLGDSALYLCASSLGRTGYNEQFFGPGTRLTVL.

This clone was picked up one time. This sequence joins TRBV15 and TRBJ2-2, with 11 bases fitting TRBD1. Germline CDR1 LNHNV, CDR2 YYDKDF (reference sequence). V shed 2 bases and J 5 bases; nucleotides not matched to a gene: 1. The CDR3 covers 15 residues. CDR3 protein: CATSRWDRGTGELFF. CDR3 DNA sequence: TGTGCCACCAGCAGATGGGACAGGGGGACCGGGGAGCTGTTTTTT. Variable domain in full (rest from reference TRBV15 and TRBJ2-2): DAMVIQNPRYQVTQFGKPVTLSCSQTLNHNVMYWYQQKSSQAPKLLFHYYDKDFNNEADTPDNFQSRRPNTSFCFLDIRSPGLGDTAMYLCATSRWDRGTGELFFGEGSRLTVL.

The V gene is TRBV30, the J gene TRBJ2-5, with 8 bases aligning to TRBD2. Trimming removed 4 bases from V and 1 base from J; junction bases left unmatched: 2. CDR1 and CDR2 (germline): GTSNPN, SVGIG (reference sequence). This CDR3 region has 13 residues. The CDR3 coding sequence is TGTGCCTGGACCAGCGGGGGCCAAGAGACCCAGTACTTC. It is translated as CAWTSGGQETQYF.

The chain carries TRBV5-5 and TRBJ2-5; 9 bases are shared with TRBD1. The CDR3 consists of 15 residues. Unmatched junction bases numbered 5, after V lost 0 bases and J lost 5 bases. Germline values: CDR1 SGHKS, CDR2 YYEKEE (reference sequence). The CDR3 DNA sequence: TGTGCCAGCAGCTTGGCCGGGACAGGGTTTGAGACCCAGTACTTC. This translates into CASSLAGTGFETQYF.

This clone was detected only a few times. The chain is built from TRBV29-1 and TRBJ2-5; perhaps TRBD1 as D (5 bases). The V end was cut by 4 bases, the J end by 1 base, with 19 bases between. The germline V gene encodes CDR1 SQVTM and CDR2 ANQGSEA. CDR3 length: 16 amino acids. CDR3 residues: CSVVDGFLGLQETQYF. As DNA, the CDR3 is TGCAGCGTTGTCGATGGGTTTCTGGGGCTCCAAGAGACCCAGTACTTC.

A single count supports this clone. The rearrangement uses TRBV6-4 and TRBJ1-6, with 8 bases matching TRBD1. From germline, CDR1 is MRHNA and CDR2 SNTAGT. With V trimmed by 6 bases and J by 4 bases, 5 bases remained unmatched. This CDR3 contains 15 residues. CDR3 nucleotides: TGTGCCAGCAGGCTTAACAGGGGGTATAATTCACCCCTCCACTTT. Amino acids: CASRLNRGYNSPLHF.

V usage is TRBV6-5 and J usage is TRBJ1-3; 7 bases line up with TRBD1. CDR3 length: 15 amino acids. V shed 0 bases and J 11 bases; nucleotides not matched to a gene: 10. Germline loops: CDR1 MNHEY, CDR2 SVGAGI. The CDR3, as DNA: TGTGCCAGCAGTTACTCGGGCCAGGGGGGCCGCGCCATATATTTT. It translates to CASSYSGQGGRAIYF.

The chain recombines TRBV30 with TRBJ1-2, with 8 bases that match TRBD1. Germline loops: CDR1 GTSNPN, CDR2 SVGIG (reference sequence). The CDR3 length is 13 residues. With V trimmed by 3 bases and J by 8 bases, 8 bases remained unmatched. The CDR3 sequence is CAWSRDRPKGYTF. CDR3 nucleotides: TGTGCCTGGAGCCGGGACAGGCCCAAGGGCTACACCTTC.

This sequence joins TRBV18 and TRBJ1-6, with a weak D call TRBD1 (6 bases). The CDR3 consists of 14 residues. Germline lookup yields CDR1 KGHSH and CDR2 LQKENI. Trimming left V 5 bases short and J 8 bases short, with 13 bases between. In nucleotides, the CDR3 is TGTGCCAGCTCAACAGGGTTGGGGGATTCACCCCTCCACTTT. Its protein product is CASSTGLGDSPLHF.

The chain carries TRBV5-1 and TRBJ2-7, with D perhaps matching TRBD1 (6 bases). The CDR3 sequence is 14 residues long. The germline V gene has CDR1 SGHRS and CDR2 YFSETQ. The V gene lost 4 bases and the J gene lost 5 bases, with 16 bases spanning the gap. CDR3: CASSGQTGLNEQYF. The DNA for the CDR3 is TGCGCCAGCAGCGGCCAAACAGGGTTAAACGAGCAGTACTTC. The full variable domain, in which reference TRBV5-1 and TRBJ2-7 provide the parts outside the CDR3, is KAGVTQTPRYLIKTRGQQVTLSCSPISGHRSVSWYQQTPGQGLQFLFEYFSETQRNKGNFPGRFSGRQFSNSRSEMNVSTLELGDSALYLCASSGQTGLNEQYFGPGTRLTVT.

The chain is built from TRBV11-1 and TRBJ1-3; TRBD1 agrees at 9 bases. CDR3 length equals 15 residues. Looked up from germline, CDR1 is SGHAT and CDR2 is FQDESV (reference sequence). Unmatched junction bases numbered 4, after V lost 5 bases and J lost 2 bases. The CDR3 loop is CASSGDRATGNTIYF. The CDR3 nucleotides read TGTGCCAGCAGCGGGGACAGGGCGACTGGAAACACCATATATTTT. The whole variable domain, filled in from reference TRBV11-1 and TRBJ1-3, reads EAEVAQSPRYKITEKSQAVAFWCDPISGHATLYWYRQILGQGPELLVQFQDESVVDDSQLPKDRFSAERLKGVDSTLKIQPAELGDSAMYLCASSGDRATGNTIYFGEGSWLTVV.

The V call is TRBV27, the J call TRBJ1-2; a weak D match, TRBD1 (5 bases). The germline V gene encodes CDR1 MNHEY and CDR2 SMNVEV (reference sequence). Trimming stripped 8 bases from V and 8 bases from J, with 15 bases between. The CDR3 is 12 amino acids. For the CDR3, the DNA is TGTGCCAGCTGGGGGGTCGGAGAAGGCTACACCTTC. It encodes CASWGVGEGYTF.

The genes are TRBV7-2 and TRBJ2-1; TRBD2 aligns across 9 bases. Germline trimming cut 5 bases from V and 5 bases from J; bases unmatched to any gene: 7. This CDR3 region has 15 residues. Germline assignment: CDR1 SGHTA and CDR2 FQGNSA. The CDR3 spells CASSPAGGPNNEQFF. CDR3 sequence (DNA): TGTGCCAGCAGCCCAGCGGGGGGCCCAAACAATGAGCAGTTCTTC.